Described below is a single TCR beta chain sequence and its context. The antigen remains undetermined. The CDR3 is 14 amino acids. In germline, CDR1 is KGHSH, CDR2 LQKENI. V shed 5 bases, J shed 3 bases, and the junction held 7 bases outside the gene matches. Method: immunoSEQ multiplex PCR; TCRdb's copy keeps in-frame clones and lacks some. The sample yields 45,000 to 55,000 clones, around 89% seen once. The sample is drawn from a study of neoadjuvant nivolumab and ipilimumab in lung cancer. Findings and limits, study-wide: From pretherapy to surgery, tumor richness and clonality rose with dual therapy. Resected tumors had greater TCR richness and clonality than uninvolved lung.

Sample: blood, taken before neoadjuvant nivolumab, alone or with ipilimumab. The chain has TRBV18 and TRBJ2-7; TRBD1 matches 7 bases. The TCR sequence derives from an adult with non-small cell lung cancer. Some clones in this sample may be carry-over from other donors' samples. The CDR3 DNA follows: TGTGCCAGCTCAACCTCGGGACAGATCTACGAGCAGTACTTC. Encoded protein: CASSTSGQIYEQYF.